A single sample is the source of the 29 T cell receptor beta chains below, sequenced in a study of OX40 agonist ivuxolimab in advanced cancers. Profiling relied on immunoSEQ multiplex PCR, and the TCRdb table lists in-frame clones only, not all of them. The table records over 70,000 clones, roughly 89% of them present only once. Sequenced here: CD4+ or CD8+ T cells sorted from blood, sampled in a trial of the OX40 agonist ivuxolimab. These receptors were obtained from an adult with an advanced solid tumor such as melanoma, head and neck, liver or kidney cancer.

This clone appeared a single time. The chain carries TRBV28 and TRBJ1-2, with 12 bases fitting TRBD1. This CDR3 has 17 amino acids. CDR1 and CDR2 (germline): MDHEN, SYDVKM. J gave up 7 bases and V 5 bases, and 14 bases lay outside the gene matches. CDR3 sequence reads: CASSIPGTGGRLRGYTF. DNA of the CDR3: TGTGCCAGCAGTATTCCCGGGACAGGGGGCCGGTTGCGTGGCTACACCTTC.

This chain connects TRBV15 to TRBJ2-7, with TRBD1 as a possible D gene (6 bases). Deletions cut 4 bases from V and 4 bases from J, with 11 bases between. Germline lookup yields CDR1 LNHNV and CDR2 YYDKDF (reference sequence). The CDR3 length is 13 residues. CDR3: CATSTFRGYEQYV. DNA of the CDR3: TGTGCCACCAGCACATTCAGGGGATACGAGCAGTACGTC.

CDR3 loop: CASSPSSRGGNQPQHF. For the CDR3, the DNA is TGTGCCAGCTCACCATCTTCGAGGGGCGGCAATCAGCCCCAGCATTTT. J is TRBJ1-5 and V is TRBV18, with D tentatively TRBD1 (5 bases). CDR1 is KGHSH, CDR2 LQKENI, per germline. The V gene lost 2 bases and the J gene lost 2 bases, with 13 bases spanning the gap. This CDR3 region has 16 residues.

This clone was found once. The chain joins TRBV30 to TRBJ1-1, with D hard to call. Germline lookup yields CDR1 GTSNPN and CDR2 SVGIG (reference sequence). This CDR3 comprises 11 residues. Trimming left V 5 bases short and J 6 bases short, with 10 bases between. CDR3 amino acids: CAWAAGSEAFF. CDR3 DNA: TGTGCCTGGGCTGCGGGGTCTGAAGCTTTCTTT.

This chain uses TRBV5-8 with TRBJ2-5, with a weak D call TRBD2 (6 bases). Germline V lookup: CDR1 SGHTS, CDR2 YDEGEE. Trimming removed 0 bases at V and 5 bases at J, with 14 bases between. The CDR3 spans 15 residues. CDR3 DNA: TGTGCCAGCAGCTTGGTAGGCAGGGCGGGGGAGACCCAGTACTTC. Its protein product is CASSLVGRAGETQYF.

The V and J genes are TRBV5-5 and TRBJ1-1; D remains unclear. V was pared by 1 base and J by 1 base, with 8 bases between. The CDR3 totals 14 residues. The germline V gene encodes CDR1 SGHKS and CDR2 YYEKEE (reference sequence). The CDR3 loop is CASSLLEENTEAFF. CDR3 in DNA: TGTGCCAGCAGCTTGCTTGAGGAGAACACTGAAGCTTTCTTT.

V and J are TRBV29-1 and TRBJ2-5; the match to TRBD1 covers 9 bases. The germline V gene encodes CDR1 SQVTM and CDR2 ANQGSEA. V gave up 7 bases and J gave up 5 bases; unmatched junction bases: 8. The CDR3 spans 13 residues. The CDR3 DNA reads TGCAGCGCAGGGGACAGGGTATGGGAGACCCAGTACTTC. Amino acid sequence: CSAGDRVWETQYF.

CDR3 coding DNA: TGTGCCAGCAGCTCCTCCTTTCACAATGAGCAGTTCTTC. Its protein product is CASSSSFHNEQFF. The chain carries TRBV11-2 and TRBJ2-1; the D is unclear. The CDR3 totals 13 residues. Deletions cut 4 bases from V and 5 bases from J, with 9 bases between. Germline CDR1 and CDR2: SGHAT and FQNNGV.

This chain joins TRBV28 and TRBJ2-7; 8 bases line up with TRBD1. The CDR3 length is 15 residues. Unmatched junction bases numbered 13, after V lost 6 bases and J lost 6 bases. Germline V gene data show CDR1 as MDHEN and CDR2 as SYDVKM. The CDR3 region is CASSKQQGTGAEQYF. CDR3 DNA: TGTGCCAGCAGCAAACAACAGGGGACAGGTGCCGAGCAGTACTTC.

The chain is built from TRBV5-5 and TRBJ1-2, with unresolved D. The CDR3 contains 14 residues. Trimming shortened V by 0 bases and J by 4 bases, and 10 bases separated the two germline ends. Germline values: CDR1 SGHKS, CDR2 YYEKEE (reference sequence). The CDR3, as DNA: TGTGCCAGCAGCTTGGCGGCAGAGGTCTATGGCTACACCTTC. Protein: CASSLAAEVYGYTF. Using reference TRBV5-5 and TRBJ1-2 for the parts outside the CDR3, the full variable domain is DAGVTQSPTHLIKTRGQQVTLRCSPISGHKSVSWYQQVLGQGPQFIFQYYEKEERGRGNFPDRFSARQFPNYSSELNVNALLLGDSALYLCASSLAAEVYGYTFGSGTRLTVV.

The chain recombines TRBV7-3 with TRBJ1-1; a possible D gene is TRBD1 (6 bases). Germline assignment: CDR1 SGHTA and CDR2 FQGTGA. With 5 bases removed from V and 5 bases from J, the gap between germline ends came to 12 bases. The CDR3 spans 13 residues. The CDR3 sequence: CASSMGHATEAFF. As DNA, the CDR3 is TGTGCCAGCAGCATGGGACATGCTACTGAAGCTTTCTTT.

In its sample, this clone was seen once. The rearrangement links TRBV7-3 to TRBJ2-7; D is possibly TRBD1 (5 bases). Trimming removed 3 bases at V and 0 bases at J, with 18 bases between. Germline V lookup: CDR1 SGHTA, CDR2 FQGTGA. This CDR3 comprises 17 residues. The CDR3 DNA follows: TGTGCCAGCAGCTTCATAAACCCGACAGACCACTCCTACGAGCAGTACTTC. Residues: CASSFINPTDHSYEQYF.

The chain is built from TRBV5-4 and TRBJ1-1, with 7 bases matching TRBD1. J lost 5 bases, V lost 6 bases, and 10 bases had no gene match. CDR1 and CDR2 (germline): SGHNT, YYREEE (reference sequence). There are 14 residues in the CDR3. The CDR3 sequence is CASTNRQGGTEAFF. Here the CDR3 DNA reads TGTGCCAGCACAAACCGACAGGGTGGGACTGAAGCTTTCTTT. The full variable domain, rest sourced from reference TRBV5-4 and TRBJ1-1, is ETGVTQSPTHLIKTRGQQVTLRCSSQSGHNTVSWYQQALGQGPQFIFQYYREEENGRGNFPPRFSGLQFPNYSSELNVNALELDDSALYLCASTNRQGGTEAFFGQGTRLTVV.

V gene TRBV19 combines with J gene TRBJ2-3, with D perhaps given as TRBD1 or TRBD2 (5 bases each). V shed 5 bases and J shed 5 bases, with 11 bases lying between them. Germline values: CDR1 LNHDA, CDR2 SQIVND (reference sequence). The CDR3 covers 13 residues. CDR3 loop: CASSPPGGDTQYF. CDR3 coding DNA: TGTGCCAGTAGTCCCCCTGGGGGAGATACGCAGTATTTT.

The chain couples TRBV5-1 to TRBJ1-1; D not certain. From germline, CDR1 is SGHRS and CDR2 YFSETQ. The V gene lost 2 bases and the J gene lost 3 bases, with 5 bases spanning the gap. The CDR3 extends over 12 amino acids. The CDR3 sequence is CASSFADTEAFF. DNA of the CDR3: TGCGCCAGCAGCTTCGCGGACACTGAAGCTTTCTTT.

This chain joins TRBV6-5 and TRBJ1-3; unclear D gene. The CDR3 contains 13 residues. V gave up 6 bases and J gave up 0 bases, with 6 bases separating them. Germline CDR1 MNHEY, CDR2 SVGAGI. The CDR3 sequence: CASRSPSGNTIYF. CDR3 coding DNA: TGTGCCAGCAGAAGTCCCTCTGGAAACACCATATATTTT.

The table lists this clone with a count of one. V usage is TRBV30 and J usage is TRBJ2-1, with 12 bases matching TRBD2. The germline V gene has CDR1 GTSNPN and CDR2 SVGIG (reference sequence). J lost 9 bases, V lost 8 bases, and 14 bases had no gene match. The CDR3 is made up of 15 amino acids. CDR3 sequence (DNA): TGTGCCCGGACCTTGGGACTAGCGGGTATGGGTGAGCAGTTCTTC. This gives the protein CARTLGLAGMGEQFF.

This chain joins TRBV15 and TRBJ1-4; D is uncertain. CDR3 size: 11 residues. Trimming removed 6 bases from V and 7 bases from J, with 6 bases in between. The germline CDR1 and CDR2 sequences are LNHNV and YYDKDF (reference sequence). The CDR3 sequence is CATRFGEKLFF. The CDR3 bases are TGTGCCACCAGGTTTGGTGAAAAACTGTTTTTT.

The chain employs TRBV7-6 and TRBJ1-4, with D tentatively TRBD1 (5 bases). Trimming removed 6 bases from V and 10 bases from J, with 21 bases in between. From germline, CDR1 is SGHVS and CDR2 FNYEAQ. The CDR3 sequence is 15 residues long. CDR3: CASREPGGLIGKLFF. CDR3 in DNA: TGTGCCAGCAGAGAACCGGGGGGTTTGATCGGAAAACTGTTTTTT.

V gene TRBV5-5 combines with J gene TRBJ2-2; D is unclear. This CDR3 region has 16 residues. Trimming shortened V by 1 base and J by 0 bases, and 10 bases separated the two germline ends. Germline CDR1 reads SGHKS; CDR2 reads YYEKEE (reference sequence). CDR3 sequence: CASSLPSSANTGELFF. The CDR3 nucleotides read TGTGCCAGCAGCTTGCCCAGCTCCGCGAACACCGGGGAGCTGTTTTTT.

V usage is TRBV30 and J usage is TRBJ1-2, with no clear D. CDR3 length: 12 residues. V was pared by 3 bases and J by 8 bases, with 13 bases between. Germline V gives CDR1 GTSNPN, CDR2 SVGIG (reference sequence). The CDR3 region is CAWRSLGPGYTF. CDR3 coding DNA: TGTGCCTGGAGATCATTAGGGCCCGGCTACACCTTC.

This clone was detected once. The rearrangement uses TRBV11-2 and TRBJ2-7; possibly TRBD2 for D (5 bases). V was cut by 5 bases and J by 6 bases, with 20 bases left in between. The CDR3 contains 15 residues. Looked up from germline, CDR1 is SGHAT and CDR2 is FQNNGV. The CDR3 spells CASSPGGSFRSEQYF. The CDR3 nucleotides are TGTGCCAGCAGCCCCGGCGGGTCGTTTAGGTCCGAGCAGTACTTC.

This chain uses TRBV5-1 with TRBJ2-1, with 7 nucleotides matching TRBD2. The CDR3 is 14 amino acids. CDR1 and CDR2 from the germline V gene are SGHRS and YFSETQ. The junction had 13 bases not matched to a gene; V was cut back by 4 bases and J by 12 bases. In nucleotides, the CDR3 is TGCGCCAGCAGCCCCCCCAGCGGGGCGGAGACGCAGTTCTTC. This codes for CASSPPSGAETQFF.

The gene calls are TRBV6-5 and TRBJ2-3; 8 bases map to TRBD2. This CDR3 is built from 15 residues. V lost 7 bases to trimming and J lost 10 bases; unmatched junction nucleotides: 16. Germline CDR1 reads MNHEY; CDR2 reads SVGAGI. Written as DNA, the CDR3 is TGTGCCAGCACTTCTACCCTAAGCGGGGGAAAATCGCAGTATTTT. This gives the protein CASTSTLSGGKSQYF.

This chain connects TRBV5-8 to TRBJ1-2, with D perhaps TRBD1 (6 bases). With 1 base removed from V and 4 bases from J, the gap between germline ends came to 14 bases. CDR1 and CDR2 (germline): SGHTS, YDEGEE. This CDR3 has 15 amino acids. In DNA, the CDR3 is TGTGCCAGCAGCTTGCGAGACAGGCTCGCCTATGGCTACACCTTC. It is translated as CASSLRDRLAYGYTF.

This chain uses TRBV7-9 with TRBJ2-7; 11 bases agree with TRBD2. The junction had 3 bases not matched to a gene; V was cut back by 1 base and J by 1 base. The CDR3 length is 16 residues. Germline V lookup: CDR1 SEHNR, CDR2 FQNEAQ (reference sequence). CDR3 protein: CASSLGGTSGSYEQYV. Here the CDR3 DNA reads TGTGCCAGCAGCTTAGGAGGGACTAGCGGATCCTACGAGCAGTACGTC.

V is TRBV5-3 and J is TRBJ2-5; D is unresolved. TRBV5-3 carries the ORF label, with uncertain function. CDR3 length equals 16 residues. V lost 0 bases and J lost 2, with 14 bases in between. In DNA, the CDR3 is TGTGCCAGAAGCTTGGTATACCCCCGGACGCAAGAGACCCAGTACTTC. Its protein is CARSLVYPRTQETQYF.

The V call is TRBV6-1, the J call TRBJ2-7, with 7 bases matching TRBD2. Trimming took 11 bases from V and 3 from J; bases not matched to a gene: 7. CDR3 length: 12 amino acids. Germline V gene lookup returns CDR1 MNHNS and CDR2 SASEGT. This CDR3 reads CASWEGRYEQYF. CDR3 DNA: TGTGCCTCCTGGGAGGGCCGCTACGAGCAGTACTTC.

The J gene is TRBJ2-1, the V gene TRBV13; 13 bases are a match to TRBD2. CDR1 PRHDT and CDR2 FYEKMQ come from the germline V gene (reference sequence). This CDR3 comprises 15 residues. Losses at the gene ends were 4 bases for V and 7 bases for J; bases not matched to a gene: 4. The CDR3 sequence: CASSSRLAGGNEQFF. In DNA, the CDR3 is TGTGCCAGCAGCTCTAGACTAGCGGGAGGTAATGAGCAGTTCTTC.